A single sample gave rise to the 20 T cell receptor beta chains below, sequenced in a study of long-term antiretroviral therapy in people with HIV. They ran version v3.0 of the immunoSEQ assay at survey level. Clones were read by immunoSEQ multiplex PCR, and TCRdb kept only the in-frame ones, dropping some. The data hold tens of thousands of clones, with about 95% observed a single time. The sequencing here drew on unsorted PBMCs, taken 6 to 6.5 years after starting antiretroviral therapy. Receptor source: a young man with HIV.

The chain joins TRBV9 to TRBJ1-1, with 10 bases identical to TRBD1. Germline lookup yields CDR1 SGDLS and CDR2 YYNGEE. This CDR3 region has 14 residues. V shed 2 bases and J 4 bases; nucleotides not matched to a gene: 2. CDR3 region: CASSVTGGGTEAFF. CDR3 sequence (DNA): TGTGCCAGCAGCGTGACAGGGGGCGGCACTGAAGCTTTCTTT.

The chain joins TRBV6-1 to TRBJ1-6; 9 bases agree with TRBD1. The CDR3 has 15 amino acids. The J segment lost 5 bases and the V segment lost 5 bases, leaving 4 bases of the junction unmatched. Germline CDR1 MNHNS, CDR2 SASEGT. The CDR3 DNA sequence: TGTGCCAGCAGTCGGGGGACAGGGAATAATTCACCCCTCCACTTT. Translating it yields CASSRGTGNNSPLHF.

The chain combines TRBV6-1 with TRBJ1-5, with D unresolved. The CDR3 contains 14 residues. CDR1 MNHNS and CDR2 SASEGT come from the germline V gene. V was cut by 2 bases and J by 6 bases, with 11 bases left in between. The CDR3 loop is CASSERVLSQPQHF. CDR3 nucleotide sequence: TGTGCCAGCAGTGAACGGGTTTTAAGTCAGCCCCAGCATTTT.

J is TRBJ1-2 and V is TRBV5-1; D call uncertain. Germline V gene lookup returns CDR1 SGHRS and CDR2 YFSETQ. The CDR3 contains 13 residues. Between the trimmed V and J ends, which lost 2 bases and 1 base, there was a span of 6 bases. The CDR3 DNA is TGCGCCAGCAGCTTTCCGGATAACTATGGCTACACCTTC. Encoded protein: CASSFPDNYGYTF.

The J gene is TRBJ2-6, the V gene TRBV11-2; 7 bases are shared with TRBD2. CDR1 is SGHAT, CDR2 FQNNGV, per germline. The CDR3 is made up of 18 amino acids. V lost 2 bases to trimming and J lost 4 bases; unmatched junction nucleotides: 11. CDR3 protein: CASSLLSSGMSGANVLTF. The CDR3 coding sequence is TGTGCCAGCAGCTTATTGTCCAGCGGGATGTCGGGGGCCAACGTCCTGACTTTC.

This chain joins TRBV27 and TRBJ2-3; D call uncertain. There are 12 residues in the CDR3. V was trimmed by 5 bases and J by 6 bases, leaving 9 bases between them. Germline CDR1 and CDR2: MNHEY and SMNVEV (reference sequence). CDR3: CASSVRGDTQYF. CDR3 sequence (DNA): TGTGCCAGCAGTGTCCGTGGGGATACGCAGTATTTT.

V usage is TRBV10-3 and J usage is TRBJ2-1; the D gene is possibly TRBD1 (5 bases). Germline-derived CDR1 and CDR2 are ENHRY and SYGVKD. This CDR3 region has 12 residues. Trimming pared 4 bases from V and 6 bases from J, leaving 7 bases between. Here the CDR3 DNA reads TGTGCCATCAGTGGACAGACCAATGAGCAGTTCTTC. The encoded protein is CAISGQTNEQFF.

The chain employs TRBV5-5 and TRBJ1-5; D ambiguous. CDR3 size: 14 residues. Germline V gene data show CDR1 as SGHKS and CDR2 as YYEKEE (reference sequence). Trimming took 4 bases from V and 7 from J, leaving 15 bases between them. The chain's CDR3 is CASSGGRTAQPQHF. For the CDR3, the DNA is TGTGCCAGCAGCGGAGGGCGCACGGCCCAGCCCCAGCATTTT.

This chain joins TRBV5-6 and TRBJ2-2; D is unresolved. This CDR3 is built from 14 residues. V lost 1 base and J 9 bases, leaving 13 bases between the germline ends. Germline V gives CDR1 SGHDT, CDR2 YYEEEE. CDR3 sequence (DNA): TGTGCCAGCAGCTTGATACAGCCGTCACGGGAGCTGTTTTTT. Translation: CASSLIQPSRELFF.

The chain is built from TRBV4-3 and TRBJ2-7, with unresolved D. V was clipped by 1 base and J by 6 bases, with 25 bases between them. Germline V gene lookup returns CDR1 LGHNA and CDR2 YSLEER. This CDR3 contains 18 residues. CDR3 DNA: TGCGCCAGCAGCCAAGCTCAACTATCGTTAGCAAAAGAATCCGAGCAGTACTTC. Translating it yields CASSQAQLSLAKESEQYF.

By its share, this clone is medium-sized. V is TRBV6-1 and J is TRBJ2-3; D possibly uses TRBD1 or TRBD2 (6 bases each). V was shortened by 6 bases and J by 6 bases, with 19 bases between the two germline ends. Germline V lookup: CDR1 MNHNS, CDR2 SASEGT. The CDR3 runs 15 residues. The CDR3 DNA sequence: TGTGCCAGCAGCAATCCCGGGGGCGAGAGGGATACGCAGTATTTT. It yields the protein CASSNPGGERDTQYF.

This sequence joins TRBV2 and TRBJ2-5, with 9 bases identical to TRBD1. V lost 6 bases, J lost 4 bases, and 9 bases stayed unmatched. This CDR3 has 15 amino acids. The germline V gene has CDR1 SNHLY and CDR2 FYNNEI. The CDR3 nucleotides read TGTGCCAGCAGAGGAAACAGGGGGCCGGGAGAGACCCAGTACTTC. As protein: CASRGNRGPGETQYF.

The chain is built from TRBV9 and TRBJ2-7; 8 nucleotides line up with TRBD1. V dropped 3 bases and J dropped 5; count of bases not matched to a gene: 10. CDR1 and CDR2 from the germline V gene are SGDLS and YYNGEE. This CDR3 spans 15 amino acids. The CDR3 sequence is CASSATGVLYDEQYF. DNA of the CDR3: TGTGCCAGCAGCGCGACAGGGGTTTTGTATGACGAGCAGTACTTC.

The V call is TRBV6-4, the J call TRBJ2-1, with D perhaps being TRBD1 or TRBD2 (5 bases each). This CDR3 has 16 residues. Germline V CDR1 and CDR2: MRHNA, SNTAGT. Deletions cut 0 bases from V and 4 bases from J, with 13 bases between. This CDR3 is CASSDSRVGEYNEQFF. In DNA, the CDR3 is TGTGCCAGCAGTGACTCAAGGGTGGGGGAGTACAATGAGCAGTTCTTC.

The rearrangement joins TRBV6-1 to TRBJ2-4; TRBD2 is a possible D gene (5 bases). This CDR3 has 14 amino acids. Looked up from germline, CDR1 is MNHNS and CDR2 is SASEGT. V was cut by 8 bases and J by 0 bases, with 11 bases left in between. In nucleotides, the CDR3 is TGTGCCAGCTCCCGGGGATCAGCCAAAAACATTCAGTACTTC. Its translation: CASSRGSAKNIQYF.

This sequence joins TRBV7-9 and TRBJ1-1; D remains unclear. The CDR3 has 12 residues. V gave up 3 bases and J gave up 5 bases, with 7 bases separating them. Germline V gene sequence: CDR1 SEHNR, CDR2 FQNEAQ (reference sequence). CDR3 nucleotides: TGTGCCAGCAGCTTCTCTGGGACTGAAGCTTTCTTT. Translated: CASSFSGTEAFF.

CDR3 coding DNA: TGTGCCAGCGCCGGGACAGGCTCTCGCAATCAGCCCCAGCATTTT. Protein sequence: CASAGTGSRNQPQHF. The chain is built from TRBV19 and TRBJ1-5, with TRBD1 matching over 8 bases. This CDR3 is built from 15 residues. CDR1 and CDR2 (germline): LNHDA, SQIVND (reference sequence). After removal of 9 bases from V and 2 bases from J, the junction contained 9 bases not matched to a gene.

The V call is TRBV5-3, the J call TRBJ1-4; TRBD1 aligns across 8 bases. TRBV5-3 has ORF status, its function being uncertain. The CDR3 loop spans 13 amino acids. V shed 8 bases, J shed 3 bases, and the junction held 3 bases outside the gene matches. The CDR3 coding sequence is TGTGCCAGCACGGACAGGGCTAATGAAAAACTGTTTTTT. Protein: CASTDRANEKLFF.

This sequence joins TRBV4-1 and TRBJ2-5; the match to TRBD2 covers 9 bases. This CDR3 has 14 residues. V was pared by 1 base and J by 3 bases, with 0 bases of the junction left unmatched. Per the germline V gene, CDR1 is MGHRA and CDR2 is YSYEKL. The CDR3 region is CASSQGGREETQYF. Written as DNA, the CDR3 is TGCGCCAGCAGCCAAGGCGGGAGGGAAGAGACCCAGTACTTC.

The chain recombines TRBV5-1 with TRBJ1-1; D not resolved. The CDR3 loop spans 15 amino acids. V lost 1 base and J 0 bases, leaving 10 bases between the germline ends. Germline CDR1 and CDR2: SGHRS and YFSETQ. CDR3 bases: TGCGCCAGCAGCTTGTCTGTAAACCTGAACACTGAAGCTTTCTTT. Amino acids: CASSLSVNLNTEAFF.